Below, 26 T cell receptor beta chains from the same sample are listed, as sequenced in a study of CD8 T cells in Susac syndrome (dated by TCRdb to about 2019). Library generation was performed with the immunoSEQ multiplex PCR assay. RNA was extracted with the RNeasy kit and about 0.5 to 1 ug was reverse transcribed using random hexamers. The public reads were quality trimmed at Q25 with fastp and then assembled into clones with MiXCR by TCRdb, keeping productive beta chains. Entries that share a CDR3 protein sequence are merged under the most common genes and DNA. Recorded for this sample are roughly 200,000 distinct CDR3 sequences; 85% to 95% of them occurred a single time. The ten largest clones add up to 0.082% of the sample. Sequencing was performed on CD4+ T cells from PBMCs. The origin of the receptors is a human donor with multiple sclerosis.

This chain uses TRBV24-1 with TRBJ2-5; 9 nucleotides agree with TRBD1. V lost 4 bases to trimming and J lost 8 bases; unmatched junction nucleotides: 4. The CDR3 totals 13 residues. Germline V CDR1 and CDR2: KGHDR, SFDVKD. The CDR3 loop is CATSDPDRGTQYF. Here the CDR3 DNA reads TGTGCCACCAGTGACCCGGACAGGGGCACCCAGTACTTC.

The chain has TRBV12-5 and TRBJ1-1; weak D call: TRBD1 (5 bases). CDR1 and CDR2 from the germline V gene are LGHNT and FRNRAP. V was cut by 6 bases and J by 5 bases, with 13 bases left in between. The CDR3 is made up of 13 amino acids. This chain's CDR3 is CASGRGDWTEAFF. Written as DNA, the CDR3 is TGTGCTAGTGGGAGAGGGGATTGGACTGAAGCTTTCTTT.

Here the CDR3 DNA reads TGTGCCAGCAGCTTCAAGCCAAACACAGATACGCAGTATTTT. Its protein product is CASSFKPNTDTQYF. This rearrangement joins TRBV5-4 to TRBJ2-3; D gene ambiguous. The ends were cut back, 2 bases at V and 2 bases at J, with 9 bases in the middle. CDR1 is SGHNT and CDR2 is YYREEE in the germline V gene (reference sequence). The CDR3 loop spans 14 amino acids.

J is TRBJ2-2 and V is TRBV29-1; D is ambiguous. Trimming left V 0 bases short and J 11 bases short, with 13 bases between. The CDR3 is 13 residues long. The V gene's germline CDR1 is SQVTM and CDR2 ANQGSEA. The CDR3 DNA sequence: TGCAGCGTTGAAGAAACGAACCCAAGTGAGCTGTTTTTT. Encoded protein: CSVEETNPSELFF.

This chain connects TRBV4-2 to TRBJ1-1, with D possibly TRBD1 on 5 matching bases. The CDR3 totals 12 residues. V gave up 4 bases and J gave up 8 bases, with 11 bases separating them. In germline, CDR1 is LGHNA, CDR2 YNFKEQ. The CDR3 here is CASSPPAGEAFF. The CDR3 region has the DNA TGTGCCAGCAGCCCCCCAGCAGGGGAAGCTTTCTTT.

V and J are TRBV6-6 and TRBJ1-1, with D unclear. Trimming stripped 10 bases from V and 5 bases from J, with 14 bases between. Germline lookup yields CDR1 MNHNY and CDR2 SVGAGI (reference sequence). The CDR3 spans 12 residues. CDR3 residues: CAITAVGTEAFF. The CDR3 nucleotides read TGTGCCATCACAGCCGTGGGGACTGAAGCTTTCTTT.

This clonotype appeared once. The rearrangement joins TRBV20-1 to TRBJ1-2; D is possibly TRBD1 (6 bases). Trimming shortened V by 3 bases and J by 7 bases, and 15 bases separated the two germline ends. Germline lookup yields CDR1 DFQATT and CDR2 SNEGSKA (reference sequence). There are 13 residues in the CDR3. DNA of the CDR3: TGCAGTGCTAGTAAGGTGACAGGAAGTGGCTACACCTTC. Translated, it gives CSASKVTGSGYTF.

Here the CDR3 DNA reads TGTGCCAGCAAGGCAGGGGGTCTCACTAGCAATCAGCCCCAGCATTTT. It translates to CASKAGGLTSNQPQHF. The chain combines TRBV3-1 with TRBJ1-5, with 7 bases matching TRBD1. The CDR3 loop spans 16 amino acids. The V and J ends lost 7 bases and 0 bases, in that order; junction bases with no gene match: 9. In germline, CDR1 is LGHDT, CDR2 YNNKEL (reference sequence).

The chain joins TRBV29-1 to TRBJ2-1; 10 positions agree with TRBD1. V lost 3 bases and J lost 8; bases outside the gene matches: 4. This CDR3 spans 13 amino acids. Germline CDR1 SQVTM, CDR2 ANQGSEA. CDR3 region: CSVDSTGGDEQFF. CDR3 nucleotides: TGCAGCGTTGATTCGACAGGGGGCGATGAGCAGTTCTTC.

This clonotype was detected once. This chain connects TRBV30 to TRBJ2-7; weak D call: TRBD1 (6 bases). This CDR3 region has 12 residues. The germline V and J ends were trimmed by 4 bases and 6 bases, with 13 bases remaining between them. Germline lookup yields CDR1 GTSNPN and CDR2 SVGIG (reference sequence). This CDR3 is CAWNRDEGEQYF. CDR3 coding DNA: TGTGCCTGGAACAGGGATGAAGGCGAGCAGTACTTC.

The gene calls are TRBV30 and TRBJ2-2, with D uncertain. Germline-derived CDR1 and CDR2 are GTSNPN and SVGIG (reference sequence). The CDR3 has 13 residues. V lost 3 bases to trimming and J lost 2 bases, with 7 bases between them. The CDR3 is CAWSQINTGELFF. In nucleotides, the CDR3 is TGTGCCTGGAGCCAAATCAACACCGGGGAGCTGTTTTTT.

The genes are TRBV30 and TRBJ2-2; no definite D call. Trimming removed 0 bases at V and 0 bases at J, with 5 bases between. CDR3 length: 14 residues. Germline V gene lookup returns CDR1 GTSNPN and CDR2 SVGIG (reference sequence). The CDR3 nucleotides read TGTGCCTGGAGTGTAAATGCGAACACCGGGGAGCTGTTTTTT. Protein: CAWSVNANTGELFF.

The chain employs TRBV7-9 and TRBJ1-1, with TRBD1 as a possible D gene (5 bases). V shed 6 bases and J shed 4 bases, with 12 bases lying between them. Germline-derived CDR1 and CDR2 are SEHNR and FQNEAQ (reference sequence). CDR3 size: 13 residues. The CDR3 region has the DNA TGTGCCAGCAGGTTCTCTGGGGGCACTGAAGCTTTCTTT. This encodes CASRFSGGTEAFF.

The CDR3 sequence: CASSSLEGTQYF. DNA for the CDR3: TGTGCCAGCAGCTCCCTGGAGGGGACCCAGTACTTC. J is TRBJ2-5 and V is TRBV7-2, with a weak D call TRBD2 (6 bases). Germline lookup yields CDR1 SGHTA and CDR2 FQGNSA. Trimming removed 4 bases from V and 7 bases from J, with 10 bases in between. CDR3 length: 12 amino acids.

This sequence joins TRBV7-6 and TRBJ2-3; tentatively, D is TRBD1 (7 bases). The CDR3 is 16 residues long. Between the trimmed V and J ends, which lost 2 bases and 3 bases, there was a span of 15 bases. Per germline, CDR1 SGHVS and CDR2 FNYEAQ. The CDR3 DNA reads TGTGCCAGCAGCTTACAGGGGGGAGTTAGAACAGATACGCAGTATTTT. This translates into CASSLQGGVRTDTQYF.

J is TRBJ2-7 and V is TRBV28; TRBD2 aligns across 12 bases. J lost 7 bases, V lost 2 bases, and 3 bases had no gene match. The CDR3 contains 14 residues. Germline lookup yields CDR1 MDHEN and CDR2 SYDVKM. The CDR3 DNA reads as TGTGCCAGCAGTTTAAATGGACTAGCGGGGGAGCAGTACGTC. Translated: CASSLNGLAGEQYV.

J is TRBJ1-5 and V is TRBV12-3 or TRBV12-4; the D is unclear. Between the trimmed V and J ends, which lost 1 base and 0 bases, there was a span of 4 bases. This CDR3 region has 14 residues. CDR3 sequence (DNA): TGTGCCAGCAGTTTAGGGATTAGCAATCAGCCCCAGCATTTT. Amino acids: CASSLGISNQPQHF.

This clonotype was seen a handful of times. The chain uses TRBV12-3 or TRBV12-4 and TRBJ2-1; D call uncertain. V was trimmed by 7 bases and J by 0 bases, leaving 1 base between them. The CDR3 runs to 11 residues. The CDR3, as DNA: TGTGCCAGCACCTCCTACAATGAGCAGTTCTTC. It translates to CASTSYNEQFF.

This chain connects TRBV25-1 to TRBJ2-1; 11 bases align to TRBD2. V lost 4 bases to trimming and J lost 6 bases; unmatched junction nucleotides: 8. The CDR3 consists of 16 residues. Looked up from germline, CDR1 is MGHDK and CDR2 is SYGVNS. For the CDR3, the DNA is TGTGCCAGCAGTGGGCTAGGACTAGCGGGTATCAATGAGCAGTTCTTC. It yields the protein CASSGLGLAGINEQFF.

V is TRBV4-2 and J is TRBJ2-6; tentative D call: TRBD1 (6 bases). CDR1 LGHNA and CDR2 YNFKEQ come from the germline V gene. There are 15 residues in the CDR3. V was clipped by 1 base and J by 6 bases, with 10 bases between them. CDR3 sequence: CASSQGGQLANVLTF. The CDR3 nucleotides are TGTGCCAGCAGCCAAGGGGGGCAGTTGGCCAACGTCCTGACTTTC.

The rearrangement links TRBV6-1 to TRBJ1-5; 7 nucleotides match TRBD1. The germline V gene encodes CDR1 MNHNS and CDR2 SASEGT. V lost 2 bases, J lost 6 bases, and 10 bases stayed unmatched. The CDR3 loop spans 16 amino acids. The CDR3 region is CASSESGTALGQPQHF. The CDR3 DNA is TGTGCCAGCAGTGAATCCGGGACAGCCCTAGGTCAGCCCCAGCATTTT.

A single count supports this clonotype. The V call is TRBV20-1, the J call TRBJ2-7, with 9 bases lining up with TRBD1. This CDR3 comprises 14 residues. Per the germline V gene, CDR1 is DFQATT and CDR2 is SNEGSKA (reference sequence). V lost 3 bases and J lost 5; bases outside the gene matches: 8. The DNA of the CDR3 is TGCAGTGCTAGGTCCGGGACAGGGAGGGACGAGCAGTACGTC. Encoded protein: CSARSGTGRDEQYV.

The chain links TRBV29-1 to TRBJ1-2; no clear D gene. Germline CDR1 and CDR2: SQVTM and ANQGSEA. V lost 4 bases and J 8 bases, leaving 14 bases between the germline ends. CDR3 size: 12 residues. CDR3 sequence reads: CSVGTAASGYTF. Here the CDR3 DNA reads TGCAGCGTTGGAACGGCCGCCTCGGGCTACACCTTC.

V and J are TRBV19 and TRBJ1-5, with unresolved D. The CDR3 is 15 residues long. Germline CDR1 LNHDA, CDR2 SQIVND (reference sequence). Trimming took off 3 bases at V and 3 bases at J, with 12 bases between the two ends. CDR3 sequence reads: CASSIRGPLNQPQHF. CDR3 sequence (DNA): TGTGCCAGTAGTATCCGTGGTCCCCTCAATCAGCCCCAGCATTTT.

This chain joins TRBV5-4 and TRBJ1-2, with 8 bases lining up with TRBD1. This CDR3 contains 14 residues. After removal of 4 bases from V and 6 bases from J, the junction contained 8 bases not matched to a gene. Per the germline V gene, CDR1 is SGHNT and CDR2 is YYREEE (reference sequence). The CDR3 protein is CASSTDRAWDGYTF. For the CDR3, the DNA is TGTGCCAGCAGCACGGACAGGGCTTGGGATGGCTACACCTTC.

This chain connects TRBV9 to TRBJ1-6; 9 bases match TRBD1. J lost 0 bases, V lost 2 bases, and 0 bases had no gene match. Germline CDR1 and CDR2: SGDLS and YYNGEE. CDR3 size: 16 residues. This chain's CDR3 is CASSVTGGSYNSPLHF. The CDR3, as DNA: TGTGCCAGCAGCGTGACAGGGGGCTCCTATAATTCACCCCTCCACTTT.